The present entry profiles one T cell receptor beta chain with its context. Germline CDR1 and CDR2: SGHTA and FQGNSA. V was cut by 3 bases and J by 1 base, with 6 bases left in between. This CDR3 region has 14 residues. This sample is part of a study of blood T cell repertoires in COVID-19. Study at large: Samples of COVID-19 (acute and convalescent) were obtained from the United States, Italy and Spain.

Generated by immunoSEQ multiplex PCR, the TCRdb table keeps only in-frame clones and is missing some. The data hold about 130,000 clones, with around four fifths observed a single time. The sample taken for sequencing was peripheral blood. V gene TRBV7-2 combines with J gene TRBJ2-2; D is unresolved. This receptor was identified in a man between 60 and 70 years old with acute or convalescent COVID-19. This CDR3 is CASSFSQNTGELFF. The CDR3 coding sequence is TGTGCCAGCAGCTTTTCCCAGAACACCGGGGAGCTGTTTTTT.